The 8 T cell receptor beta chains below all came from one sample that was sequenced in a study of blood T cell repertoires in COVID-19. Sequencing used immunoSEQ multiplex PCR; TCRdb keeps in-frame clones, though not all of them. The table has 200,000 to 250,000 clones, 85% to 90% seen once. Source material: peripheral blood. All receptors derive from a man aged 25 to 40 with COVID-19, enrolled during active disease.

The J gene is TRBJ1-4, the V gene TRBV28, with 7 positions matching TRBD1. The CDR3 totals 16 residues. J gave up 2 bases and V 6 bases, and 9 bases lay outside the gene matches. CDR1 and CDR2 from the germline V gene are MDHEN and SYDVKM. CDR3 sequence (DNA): TGTGCCAGCAGCAAACTTGACAGGGCGACTAATGAAAAACTGTTTTTT. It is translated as CASSKLDRATNEKLFF.

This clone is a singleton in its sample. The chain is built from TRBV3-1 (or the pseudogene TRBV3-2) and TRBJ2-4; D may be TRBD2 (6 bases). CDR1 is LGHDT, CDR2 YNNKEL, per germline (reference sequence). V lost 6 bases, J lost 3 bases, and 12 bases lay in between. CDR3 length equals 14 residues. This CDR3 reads CASSRREDKNIQYF. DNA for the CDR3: TGTGCCAGCAGTCGTAGGGAGGACAAAAACATTCAGTACTTC.

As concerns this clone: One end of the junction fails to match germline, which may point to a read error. CDR3: CASSLNRDSRNF. The CDR3 DNA follows: TGTGCCAGCAGCTTGAACCGGGACAGTCGGAACTTC. The chain carries TRBV5-8 and TRBJ2-4; 7 nucleotides align to TRBD1. CDR3 size: 12 residues. Looked up from germline, CDR1 is SGHTS and CDR2 is YDEGEE.

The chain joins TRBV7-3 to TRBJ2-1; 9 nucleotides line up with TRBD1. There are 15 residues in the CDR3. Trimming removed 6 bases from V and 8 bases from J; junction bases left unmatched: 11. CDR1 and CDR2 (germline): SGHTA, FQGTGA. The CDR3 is CASSQDRGRFDEQFF. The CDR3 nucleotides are TGTGCCAGCAGTCAGGACAGGGGAAGGTTCGATGAGCAGTTCTTC.

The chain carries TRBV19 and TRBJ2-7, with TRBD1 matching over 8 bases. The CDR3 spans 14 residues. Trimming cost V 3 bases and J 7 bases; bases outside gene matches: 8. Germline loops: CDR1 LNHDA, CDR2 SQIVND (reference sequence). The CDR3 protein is CASSISQGAREQYF. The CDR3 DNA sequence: TGTGCCAGTAGTATTTCGCAGGGGGCGCGGGAGCAGTACTTC.

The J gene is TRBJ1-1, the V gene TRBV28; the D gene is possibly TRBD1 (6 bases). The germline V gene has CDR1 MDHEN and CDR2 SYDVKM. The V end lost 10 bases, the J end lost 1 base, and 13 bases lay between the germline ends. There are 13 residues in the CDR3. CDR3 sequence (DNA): TGTGCCATAAACAGGGCCCGGAACACTGAAGCTTTCTTT. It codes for CAINRARNTEAFF.

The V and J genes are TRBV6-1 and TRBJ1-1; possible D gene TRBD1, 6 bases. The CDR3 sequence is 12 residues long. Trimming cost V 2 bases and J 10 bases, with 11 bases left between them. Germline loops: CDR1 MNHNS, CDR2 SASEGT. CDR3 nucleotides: TGTGCCAGCAGTGAAAACAGGGCTGGAGCTTTCTTT. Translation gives CASSENRAGAFF.

The CDR3 sequence: CASSQEWGVSTDTQYF. CDR3 nucleotide sequence: TGCGCCAGCAGCCAAGAATGGGGGGTAAGCACAGATACGCAGTATTTT. V usage is TRBV4-3 and J usage is TRBJ2-3, with a weak D call TRBD2 (6 bases). CDR1 and CDR2 from the germline V gene are LGHNA and YSLEER. V dropped 0 bases and J dropped 0 bases, with 10 bases sitting between them. This CDR3 region has 16 residues.